This TCR beta chain was sequenced during a study of T cell repertoires in cytomegalovirus infection. Study information: Well-studied HLA-B-restricted CMV epitopes were used in the study alongside recently identified HLA-C-restricted ones.

TCRdb re-derived calls from the reads in MiXCR, one entry per CDR3 protein. The profile shows about 890,000 distinct CDR3 sequences, 31% of them singletons. This CDR3 has 17 residues. Looked up from germline, CDR1 is MNHEY and CDR2 is SVGEGT. Trimming took off 2 bases at V and 8 bases at J, with 22 bases between the two ends. For this clonotype: Antigen: not known.

General observations from the study: The study identified carriers of CMV plus the relevant HLA from cumulative public TCR beta family frequency. HLA-C-restricted CMV clonotypes gave the most frequent clonotype in two of eight donors.

This material consisted of cultured CD8+ T cells from PBMCs, taken from culture after CMV antigen stimulation. The clonotype originates from a human donor in good health (CMV status not recorded). Some clones in this sample may be carry-over from other donors' samples. The chain couples TRBV6-2 or TRBV6-3 to TRBJ2-1; tentatively, D is TRBD1 or TRBD2 (5 bases each). The CDR3 reads CASSYELPGFRGDEQFF. The DNA of the CDR3 is TGTGCCAGCAGTTACGAGCTTCCAGGGTTCCGGGGCGATGAGCAGTTCTTC.